This TCR beta chain was retrieved from a study of blood T cell repertoires in COVID-19. Measured with immunoSEQ multiplex PCR; TCRdb has only the in-frame clones, and not every one. The profile covers 200,000 to 300,000 clones, with 84% appearing a single time and less than 5% taken by the ten largest. J was trimmed by 6 bases and V by 6 bases; bases with no gene match: 6. Germline CDR1 and CDR2: SNHLY and FYNNEI. The CDR3 spans 14 residues. Sequencing was carried out using peripheral blood. The chain joins TRBV2 to TRBJ2-7; 12 bases are a match to TRBD2. The source is a man between 60 and 75 years old with acute or convalescent COVID-19. The CDR3 region has the DNA TGTGCCAGCAGCCCAACTAGCGGGAGGCTCGAGCAGTACTTC. Translating it yields CASSPTSGRLEQYF.